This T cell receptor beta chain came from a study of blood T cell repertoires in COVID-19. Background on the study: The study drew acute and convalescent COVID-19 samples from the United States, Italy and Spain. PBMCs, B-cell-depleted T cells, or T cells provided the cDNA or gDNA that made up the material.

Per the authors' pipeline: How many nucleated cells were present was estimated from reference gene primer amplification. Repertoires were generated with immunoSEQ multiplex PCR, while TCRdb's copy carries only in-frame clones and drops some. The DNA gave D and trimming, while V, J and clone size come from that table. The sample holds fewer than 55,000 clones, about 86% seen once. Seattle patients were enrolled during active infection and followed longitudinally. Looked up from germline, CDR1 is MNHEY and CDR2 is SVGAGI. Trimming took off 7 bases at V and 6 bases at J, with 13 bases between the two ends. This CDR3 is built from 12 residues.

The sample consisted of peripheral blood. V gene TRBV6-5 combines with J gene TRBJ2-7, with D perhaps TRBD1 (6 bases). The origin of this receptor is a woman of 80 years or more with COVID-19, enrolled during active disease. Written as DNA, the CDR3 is TGTGCCAGCAACCGGGACATCGTCGAGCAGTACTTC. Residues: CASNRDIVEQYF.